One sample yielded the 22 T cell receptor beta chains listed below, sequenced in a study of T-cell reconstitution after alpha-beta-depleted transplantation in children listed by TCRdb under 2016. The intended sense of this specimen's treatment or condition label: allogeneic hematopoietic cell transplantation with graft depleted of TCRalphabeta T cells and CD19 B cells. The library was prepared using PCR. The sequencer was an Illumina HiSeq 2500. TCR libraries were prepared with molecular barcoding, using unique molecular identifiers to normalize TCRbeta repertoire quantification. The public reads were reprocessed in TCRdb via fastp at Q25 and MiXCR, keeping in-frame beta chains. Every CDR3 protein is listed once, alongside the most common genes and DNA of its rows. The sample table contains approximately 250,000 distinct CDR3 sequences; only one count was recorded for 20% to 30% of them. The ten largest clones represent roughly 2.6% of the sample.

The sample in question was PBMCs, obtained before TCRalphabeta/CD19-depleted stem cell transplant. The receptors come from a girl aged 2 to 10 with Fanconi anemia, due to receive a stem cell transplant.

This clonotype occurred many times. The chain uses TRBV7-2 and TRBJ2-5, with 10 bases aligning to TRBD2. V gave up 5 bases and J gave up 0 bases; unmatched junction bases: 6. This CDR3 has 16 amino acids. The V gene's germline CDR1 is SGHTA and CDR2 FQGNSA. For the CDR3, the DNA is TGTGCCAGCAGCGGTCGAGCGGGGGGGTACCAAGAGACCCAGTACTTC. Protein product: CASSGRAGGYQETQYF.

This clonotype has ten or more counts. CDR3 amino acids: CASSTDWTDTQYF. The CDR3 DNA sequence: TGTGCCAGCAGCACGGACTGGACAGATACGCAGTATTTT. The rearrangement joins TRBV7-2 to TRBJ2-3; D is possibly TRBD2 (5 bases). The CDR3 covers 13 residues. The ends were cut back, 5 bases at V and 3 bases at J, with 9 bases in the middle. Germline V gene sequence: CDR1 SGHTA, CDR2 FQGNSA.

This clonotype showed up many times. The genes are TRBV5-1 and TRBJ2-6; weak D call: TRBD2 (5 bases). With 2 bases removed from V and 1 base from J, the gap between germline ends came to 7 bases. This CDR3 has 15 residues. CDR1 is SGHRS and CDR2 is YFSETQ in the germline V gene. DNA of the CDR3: TGCGCCAGCAGCTTTAGAGGGTCTGGGGCCAACGTCCTGACTTTC. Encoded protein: CASSFRGSGANVLTF.

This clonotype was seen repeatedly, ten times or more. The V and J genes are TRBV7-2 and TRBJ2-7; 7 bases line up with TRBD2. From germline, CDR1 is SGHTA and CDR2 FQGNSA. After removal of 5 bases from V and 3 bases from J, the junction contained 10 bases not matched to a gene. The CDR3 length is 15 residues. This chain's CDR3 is CASSPGLGRGYEQYF. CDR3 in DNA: TGTGCCAGCAGCCCAGGACTAGGAAGAGGCTACGAGCAGTACTTC.

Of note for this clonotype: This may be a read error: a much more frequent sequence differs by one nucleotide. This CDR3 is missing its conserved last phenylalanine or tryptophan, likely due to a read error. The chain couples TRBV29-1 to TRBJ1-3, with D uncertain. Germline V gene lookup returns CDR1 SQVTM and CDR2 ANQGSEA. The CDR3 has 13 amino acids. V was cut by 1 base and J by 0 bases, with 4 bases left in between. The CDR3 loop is CSVEVSSGNTIYY. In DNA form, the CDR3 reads TGCAGCGTTGAAGTCTCCTCTGGAAACACCATATATTAT.

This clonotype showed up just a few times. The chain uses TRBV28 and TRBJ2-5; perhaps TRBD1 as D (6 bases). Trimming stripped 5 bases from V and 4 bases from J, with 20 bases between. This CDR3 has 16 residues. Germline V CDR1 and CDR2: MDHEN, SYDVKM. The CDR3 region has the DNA TGTGCCAGCAGTCAGCTCCTCGGGACACTAGGAGAGACCCAGTACTTC. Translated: CASSQLLGTLGETQYF.

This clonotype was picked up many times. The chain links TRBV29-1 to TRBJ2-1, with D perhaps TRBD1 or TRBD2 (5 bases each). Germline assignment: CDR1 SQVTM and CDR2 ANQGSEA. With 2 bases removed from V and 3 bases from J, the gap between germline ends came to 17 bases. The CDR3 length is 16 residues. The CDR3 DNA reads TGCAGCGTTGAAAGAGGGACCCCGGCGGGCTACAATGAGCAGTTCTTC. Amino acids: CSVERGTPAGYNEQFF.

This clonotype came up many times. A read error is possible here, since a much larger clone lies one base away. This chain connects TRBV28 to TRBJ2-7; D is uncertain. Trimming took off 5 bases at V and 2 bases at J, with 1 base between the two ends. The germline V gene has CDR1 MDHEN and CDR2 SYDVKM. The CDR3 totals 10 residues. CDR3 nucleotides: TGTGCCAGCAGTGCCTACGAGCAGTACTTC. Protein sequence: CASSAYEQYF.

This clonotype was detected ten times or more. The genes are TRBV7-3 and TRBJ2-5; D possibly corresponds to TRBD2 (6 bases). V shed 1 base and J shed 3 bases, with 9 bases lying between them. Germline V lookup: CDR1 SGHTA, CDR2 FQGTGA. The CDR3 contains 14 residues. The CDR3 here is CASSLMGGEETQYF. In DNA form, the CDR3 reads TGTGCCAGCAGCTTAATGGGGGGAGAAGAGACCCAGTACTTC.

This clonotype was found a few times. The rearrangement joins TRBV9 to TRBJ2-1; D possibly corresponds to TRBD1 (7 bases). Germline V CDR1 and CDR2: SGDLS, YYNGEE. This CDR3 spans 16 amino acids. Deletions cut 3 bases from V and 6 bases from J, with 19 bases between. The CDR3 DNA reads TGTGCCAGCAGCGCCCATGGCGGGACAGCCCTCAATGAGCAGTTCTTC. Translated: CASSAHGGTALNEQFF.

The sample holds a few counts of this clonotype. CDR3 sequence (DNA): TGCAGCGCAGCGGGACCAAACTCCTACGAGCAGTACTTC. Protein sequence: CSAAGPNSYEQYF. The chain couples TRBV29-1 to TRBJ2-7, with 7 positions matching TRBD2. The CDR3 covers 13 residues. Per germline, CDR1 SQVTM and CDR2 ANQGSEA. Germline trimming cut 7 bases from V and 0 bases from J; bases unmatched to any gene: 6.

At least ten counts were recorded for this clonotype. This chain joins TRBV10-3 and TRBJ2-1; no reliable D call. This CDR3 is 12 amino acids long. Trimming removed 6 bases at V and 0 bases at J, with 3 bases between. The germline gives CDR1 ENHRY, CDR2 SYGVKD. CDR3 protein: CAIRGSYNEQFF. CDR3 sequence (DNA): TGTGCCATCAGGGGCTCCTACAATGAGCAGTTCTTC.

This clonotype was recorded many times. The CDR3 nucleotides read TGCGCCAGCAGCCCGACTAGCGGGAGGGCCGTCAACGGGGAGCTGTTTTTT. This encodes CASSPTSGRAVNGELFF. This chain connects TRBV5-1 to TRBJ2-2, with 14 bases fitting TRBD2. Germline trimming cut 4 bases from V and 7 bases from J; bases unmatched to any gene: 9. Germline V lookup: CDR1 SGHRS, CDR2 YFSETQ. CDR3 length equals 17 residues.

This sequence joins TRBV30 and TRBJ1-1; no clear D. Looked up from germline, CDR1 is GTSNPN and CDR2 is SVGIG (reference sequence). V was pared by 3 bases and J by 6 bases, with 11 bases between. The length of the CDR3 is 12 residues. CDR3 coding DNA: TGTGCCTGGAGCTCTAGTTGGGCTGAAGCTTTCTTT. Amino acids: CAWSSSWAEAFF.

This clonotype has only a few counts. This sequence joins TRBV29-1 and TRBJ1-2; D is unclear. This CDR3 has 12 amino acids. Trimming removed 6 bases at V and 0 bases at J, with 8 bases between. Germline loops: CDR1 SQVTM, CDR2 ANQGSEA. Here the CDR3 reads CSVRHTNYGYTF. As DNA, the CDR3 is TGCAGCGTCCGACACACTAACTATGGCTACACCTTC.

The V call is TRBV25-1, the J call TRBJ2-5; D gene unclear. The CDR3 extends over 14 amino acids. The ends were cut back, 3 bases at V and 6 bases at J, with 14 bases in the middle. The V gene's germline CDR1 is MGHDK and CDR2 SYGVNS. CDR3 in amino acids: CASSDGPQWKTQYF. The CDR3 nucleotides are TGTGCCAGCAGTGACGGACCCCAGTGGAAGACCCAGTACTTC.

The CDR3 nucleotides are TGCAGTGCTAGAGATCCGGGCAGCCACGCTGGTGCTTTCTTT. It codes for CSARDPGSHAGAFF. V gene TRBV20-1 combines with J gene TRBJ1-1, with D uncertain. Between the trimmed V and J ends, which lost 0 bases and 11 bases, there was a span of 19 bases. Germline V gives CDR1 DFQATT, CDR2 SNEGSKA (reference sequence). This CDR3 is 14 amino acids long.

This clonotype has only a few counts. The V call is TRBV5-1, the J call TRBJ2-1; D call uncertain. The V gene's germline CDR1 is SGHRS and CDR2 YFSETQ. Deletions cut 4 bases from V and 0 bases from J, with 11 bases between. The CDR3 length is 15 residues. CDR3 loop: CASSQTPGSYNEQFF. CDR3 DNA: TGCGCCAGCAGCCAAACTCCAGGCTCCTACAATGAGCAGTTCTTC. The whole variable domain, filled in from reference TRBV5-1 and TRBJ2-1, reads KAGVTQTPRYLIKTRGQQVTLSCSPISGHRSVSWYQQTPGQGLQFLFEYFSETQRNKGNFPGRFSGRQFSNSRSEMNVSTLELGDSALYLCASSQTPGSYNEQFFGPGTRLTVL.

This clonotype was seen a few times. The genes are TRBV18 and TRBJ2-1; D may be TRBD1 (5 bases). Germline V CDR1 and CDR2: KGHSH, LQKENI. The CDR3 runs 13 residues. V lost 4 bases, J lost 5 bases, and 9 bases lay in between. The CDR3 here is CASSLIQDNEQFF. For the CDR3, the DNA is TGTGCCAGCTCACTGATACAGGACAATGAGCAGTTCTTC.

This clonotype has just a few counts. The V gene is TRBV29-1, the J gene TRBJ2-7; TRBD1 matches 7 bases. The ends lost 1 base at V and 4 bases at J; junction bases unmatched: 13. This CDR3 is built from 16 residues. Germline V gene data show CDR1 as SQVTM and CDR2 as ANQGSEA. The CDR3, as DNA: TGCAGCGTTGAAGGGAGAACAGGACAGGAAAGGTACGAGCAGTACTTC. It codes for CSVEGRTGQERYEQYF.

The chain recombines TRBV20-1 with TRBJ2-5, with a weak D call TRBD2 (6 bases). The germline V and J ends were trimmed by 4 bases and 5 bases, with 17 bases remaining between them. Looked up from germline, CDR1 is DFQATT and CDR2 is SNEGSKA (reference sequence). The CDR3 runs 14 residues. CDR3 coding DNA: TGCAGTGCTACCCGGGACTTTCGCTCGGAGACCCAGTACTTC. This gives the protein CSATRDFRSETQYF.

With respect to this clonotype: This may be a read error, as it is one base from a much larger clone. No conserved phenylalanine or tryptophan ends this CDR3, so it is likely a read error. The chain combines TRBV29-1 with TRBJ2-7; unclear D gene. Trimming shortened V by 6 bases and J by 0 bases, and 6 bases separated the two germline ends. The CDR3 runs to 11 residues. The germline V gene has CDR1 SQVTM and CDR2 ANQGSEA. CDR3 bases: TGCAGCGTAGTACTCTCCTACGAGCAGTACTGC. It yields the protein CSVVLSYEQYC.